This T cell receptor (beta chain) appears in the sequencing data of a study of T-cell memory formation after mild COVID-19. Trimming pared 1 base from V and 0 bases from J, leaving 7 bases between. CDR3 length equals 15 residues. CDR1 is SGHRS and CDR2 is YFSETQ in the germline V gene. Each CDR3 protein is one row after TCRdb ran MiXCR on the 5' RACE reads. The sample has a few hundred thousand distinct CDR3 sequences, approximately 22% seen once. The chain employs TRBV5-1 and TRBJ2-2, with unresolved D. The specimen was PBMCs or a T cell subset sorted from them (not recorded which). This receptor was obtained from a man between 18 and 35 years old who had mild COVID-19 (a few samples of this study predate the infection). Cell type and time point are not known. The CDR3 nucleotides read TGCGCCAGCAGCTTGATGGCGGCGAACACCGGGGAGCTGTTTTTT. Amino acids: CASSLMAANTGELFF.